The next 9 T cell receptor beta chains were all read from a single sample in a study of blood T cell repertoires in COVID-19. Sequencing was performed with immunoSEQ multiplex PCR; in TCRdb, only in-frame clones are kept and a portion is missing. Of 130,000 to 150,000 clones in the sample, approximately 80% were seen once. Sequenced input: peripheral blood. All receptors come from a woman in her fifties or sixties in a cohort sampled during active or convalescent COVID-19.

The V and J genes are TRBV6-5 and TRBJ1-1, with 7 bases fitting TRBD1. Germline CDR1 and CDR2: MNHEY and SVGAGI. The CDR3 length is 13 residues. With 2 bases clipped from V and 6 bases from J, the junction kept 3 bases outside the gene matches. The CDR3 DNA reads TGTGCCAGCAGTTACAACAGGGGACCTGAAGCTTTCTTT. It specifies CASSYNRGPEAFF.

This sequence joins TRBV3-1 (or the pseudogene TRBV3-2) and TRBJ1-4; 10 positions match TRBD1. The CDR3 is 15 amino acids. Germline V gene data show CDR1 as LGHDT and CDR2 as YNNKEL (reference sequence). V lost 6 bases to trimming and J lost 5 bases; unmatched junction nucleotides: 6. In nucleotides, the CDR3 is TGTGCCAGCAGGGCCCCGGGACAGGGGAATGAAAAACTGTTTTTT. Its translation is CASRAPGQGNEKLFF.

The chain carries TRBV4-3 and TRBJ2-4, with TRBD2 matching over 7 bases. The V and J ends lost 0 bases and 2 bases, in that order; junction bases with no gene match: 7. CDR3 length: 17 residues. The germline gives CDR1 LGHNA, CDR2 YSLEER. The CDR3 sequence is CASSQEPSGTSKNIQYF. The CDR3 DNA follows: TGCGCCAGCAGCCAAGAACCCAGCGGGACCTCCAAAAACATTCAGTACTTC.

The chain is built from TRBV6-6 and TRBJ1-5; a possible D gene is TRBD1 (6 bases). Trimming pared 2 bases from V and 4 bases from J, leaving 12 bases between. Germline V lookup: CDR1 MNHNY, CDR2 SVGAGI (reference sequence). CDR3 length: 15 residues. DNA for the CDR3: TGTGCCAGCAGTTACAGGCAGGGGATGAATCAGCCCCAGCATTTT. Translating it yields CASSYRQGMNQPQHF.

The J gene is TRBJ2-3, the V gene TRBV10-1; D gene unclear. The ends were cut back, 4 bases at V and 1 base at J, with 6 bases in the middle. CDR3 length: 13 amino acids. CDR1 is WNHNN, CDR2 SYGVQD, per germline (reference sequence). CDR3 residues: CASSGPGTDTQYF. In DNA form, the CDR3 reads TGCGCCAGCAGTGGGCCAGGCACAGATACGCAGTATTTT.

The chain carries TRBV7-2 and TRBJ1-5; a possible D gene is TRBD1 (6 bases). From germline, CDR1 is SGHTA and CDR2 FQGNSA. The CDR3 spans 14 residues. With 2 bases removed from V and 2 bases from J, the gap between germline ends came to 7 bases. CDR3 protein: CASSLRQGNQPQHF. The CDR3 DNA reads TGTGCCAGCAGCTTACGACAGGGCAATCAGCCCCAGCATTTT.

The chain employs TRBV6-5 and TRBJ1-2; 7 nucleotides match TRBD1. The V and J ends lost 6 bases and 5 bases, in that order; junction bases with no gene match: 9. Germline V gene lookup returns CDR1 MNHEY and CDR2 SVGAGI. The CDR3 consists of 14 residues. CDR3 DNA sequence: TGTGCCAGCAGCACCAAGACAGGGCCGTATGGCTACACCTTC. This codes for CASSTKTGPYGYTF.

J is TRBJ1-1 and V is TRBV6-5, with D hard to call. Germline lookup yields CDR1 MNHEY and CDR2 SVGAGI. This CDR3 contains 15 residues. V lost 7 bases to trimming and J lost 2 bases, with 17 bases between them. The CDR3 is CASTKPGVRNTEAFF. The CDR3 DNA reads TGTGCCAGCACTAAACCCGGGGTTAGAAACACTGAAGCTTTCTTT.

This sequence joins TRBV13 and TRBJ1-4, with D possibly TRBD1 on 6 matching bases. This CDR3 region has 15 residues. Between the trimmed V and J ends, which lost 7 bases and 3 bases, there was a span of 15 bases. Germline V gives CDR1 PRHDT, CDR2 FYEKMQ (reference sequence). Written as DNA, the CDR3 is TGTGCCAGCACCACCCGAAGGGGGTCTAATGAAAAACTGTTTTTT. Amino acid sequence: CASTTRRGSNEKLFF.